This T cell receptor (beta chain) was documented in a study of radiotherapy plus CTLA-4 blockade in lung cancer. Clones were read by immunoSEQ multiplex PCR, and TCRdb kept only the in-frame ones, dropping some. This sample carries more than 90,000 clones, roughly four fifths of them seen once, and the ten largest clones take over 20%. V was clipped by 6 bases and J by 5 bases, with 14 bases between them. CDR1 and CDR2 from the germline V gene are MNHEY and SVGAGI. The CDR3 loop spans 14 amino acids. This clone was seen just once. The sequence came from a human donor with non-small cell lung cancer that progressed on radiotherapy plus ipilimumab. The chain has TRBV6-5 and TRBJ1-5, with TRBD1 as a possible D gene (5 bases). This specimen was peripheral blood, taken from a patient treated with radiotherapy plus ipilimumab. As DNA, the CDR3 is TGTGCCAGCAGCCGGACCCAAGGGGATCAGCCCCAGCATTTT. It yields the protein CASSRTQGDQPQHF.